This TCR beta chain was sequenced during a study of cytomegalovirus exposure and HLA in healthy donors. PCR used 60 Vbeta primers and 13 Jbeta primers. Assay: immunoSEQ multiplex PCR; the TCRdb copy retains only in-frame clones and omits some. The sample records 130,000 to 150,000 clones, almost 85% being singletons. This CDR3 spans 13 amino acids. Trimming removed 0 bases at V and 5 bases at J, with 5 bases between. Germline CDR1 and CDR2: LGHNA and YSLEER. The receptor was isolated from a woman aged 55 to 70 in good health and CMV-seropositive. The chain is built from TRBV4-3 and TRBJ1-5; D remains ambiguous. Sequences were obtained from PBMCs. The chain's CDR3 is CASSQDRYQPQHF. The DNA of the CDR3 is TGCGCCAGCAGCCAAGACAGATATCAGCCCCAGCATTTT.